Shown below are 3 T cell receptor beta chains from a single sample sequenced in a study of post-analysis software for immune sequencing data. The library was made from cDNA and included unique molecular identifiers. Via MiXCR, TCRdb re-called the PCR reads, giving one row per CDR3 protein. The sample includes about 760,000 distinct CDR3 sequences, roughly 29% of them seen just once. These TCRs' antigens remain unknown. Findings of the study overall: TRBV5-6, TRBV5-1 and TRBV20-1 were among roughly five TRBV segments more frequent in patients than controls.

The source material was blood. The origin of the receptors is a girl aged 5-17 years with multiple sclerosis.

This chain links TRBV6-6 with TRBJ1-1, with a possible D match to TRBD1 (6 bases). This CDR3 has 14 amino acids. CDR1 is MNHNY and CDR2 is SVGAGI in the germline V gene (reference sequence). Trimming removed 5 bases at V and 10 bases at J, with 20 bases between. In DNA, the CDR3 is TGTGCCAGCAGTCCACTTCCCGGGACAATAGGAGCTTTCTTT. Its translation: CASSPLPGTIGAFF.

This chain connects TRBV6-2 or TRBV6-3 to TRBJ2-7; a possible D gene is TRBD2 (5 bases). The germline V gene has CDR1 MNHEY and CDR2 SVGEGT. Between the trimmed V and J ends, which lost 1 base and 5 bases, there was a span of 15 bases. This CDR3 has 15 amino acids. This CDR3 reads CASSYLGGPRDEQYF. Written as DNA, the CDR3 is TGTGCCAGCAGTTACTTGGGCGGGCCAAGGGACGAGCAGTACTTC.

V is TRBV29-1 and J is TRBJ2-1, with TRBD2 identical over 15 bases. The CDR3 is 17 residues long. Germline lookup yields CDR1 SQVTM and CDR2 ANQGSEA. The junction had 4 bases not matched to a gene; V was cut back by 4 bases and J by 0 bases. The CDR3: CSVGGLAGGTSYNEQFF. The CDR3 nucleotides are TGCAGCGTTGGGGGACTAGCGGGAGGTACCTCCTACAATGAGCAGTTCTTC.